The T cell receptor (beta chain) described here comes from a study of blood T cell repertoires in COVID-19 (dated by TCRdb to the early 2020s). A note on the overall study: Collaborator samples came from the United States, Italy and Spain and covered acute and convalescent phases of COVID-19. The prospective study material was composed of cDNA or gDNA derived from T cells, B-cell-depleted T cells, or PBMCs. Deeply sampled blood TCRbeta repertoires from subjects exposed to, actively infected with, or recovered from COVID-19 were included in the dataset. The repertoires were released in a freely available public database intended as a resource for research on the immune response to SARS-CoV-2. The samples were drawn from the first 160 participants of the ongoing ImmuneRACE study and from 950 to 1,500 subjects provided by 6 global collaborators. Sample metadata almost always included a de-identified subject ID, COVID-19 status, age in years and sex. HLA class I and class II types, where available, came from metadata supplied by the sample provider rather than from assay-based typing. Summary of the overall study and its limitations: The amount of clinical and demographic metadata varied by source and participant and was provided uncurated.

This clone turned up a few times. The specificity of this receptor is unknown. No per-base quality is available; no much larger clone lies one base away. Other DNA variants within this sample encode the same CDR3. Each collaborating institution followed its own protocols to collect whole blood in K2EDTA tubes. For TCRbeta analysis, collaborators shipped samples in one of three forms: frozen whole blood, isolated PBMCs, or DNA extracted from either of those sample types. Trimming takes 2 bases off V and 8 bases off J; junction bases not matched to a gene: 5. Looking up the germline V gene (reference sequence) yields CDR1 SGHNT and CDR2 YYREEE. The CDR3 starts with the cysteine, ends with the phenylalanine, and has 13 residues. The only DNA kept is the CDR3, 39 bases in frame from the first base. The immunoSEQ Assay, a bias-controlled multiplex PCR, was used to amplify TCRbeta CDR3 regions from genomic DNA. The study's own analysis went as follows. Within the assay, amplification of reference gene primers was used to estimate how many nucleated cells each sample contained. To quantify the absolute abundance of each unique TCRbeta CDR3 rearrangement, sequence reads were collapsed and filtered. Productive Simpson clonality was computed per sample as the square root of Simpson's diversity index over productive rearrangements. In its TCRdb copy, this immuneACCESS table keeps in-frame sequences only and misses some clones. Where compared with another copy, unresolved V genes explain less than half of these, and the others have no known cause. D and trimming come from the DNA, and the V and J calls and clone size come from that table. Within this sample are around 190,000 clones, with approximately 86% of them counted one time only. About 9.7% of the sample belongs to the ten largest clones.

The sequence links TRBV5-4 to TRBJ1-2; TRBD1 lines up with 8 middle nucleotides. Sequenced sample: peripheral blood. The TCR originated in a man aged 45 to 65 with active or convalescent COVID-19. The CDR3 is CASSLGQGSGYTF. The nucleotide sequence reads TGTGCCAGCAGCTTAGGACAGGGTTCGGGCTACACCTTC.